Below, 10 T cell receptor beta chains from the same sample are listed, as sequenced in a study of regulatory T cells in long-lasting Graves disease. Time point meaning: newly diagnosed GD, antithyroid drugs for less than 3 months. Following extraction of RNA from PBMCs, that RNA was used to make the TCR library. CDR3 regions were amplified by Arm-PCR using iRepertoire HTBI primers to build TCR beta libraries. TCRdb re-called the multiplex PCR reads with MiXCR, one entry per CDR3 protein. The sample comprises fewer than 350,000 distinct CDR3 sequences, about 18% of which are singletons, and 35% to 45% rests with the top ten. Sequencing was performed on peripheral blood mononuclear cells (PBMCs), taken at new diagnosis, from a patient treated with antithyroid drugs. Receptors were obtained from a female donor with Graves disease.

This clonotype showed up just a few times. J is TRBJ1-2 and V is TRBV28; a weak D match, TRBD1 (6 bases). Trimming pared 3 bases from V and 5 bases from J, leaving 19 bases between. Germline assignment: CDR1 MDHEN and CDR2 SYDVKM. This CDR3 is built from 16 residues. This CDR3 is CASSLPRAGEGYGYTF. The DNA of the CDR3 is TGTGCCAGCAGTTTGCCGAGGGCAGGGGAAGGTTATGGCTACACCTTC.

This clonotype was counted many times. The rearrangement uses TRBV30 and TRBJ2-7, with 8 nucleotides matching TRBD2. Germline CDR1 is GTSNPN and CDR2 is SVGIG (reference sequence). The CDR3 length is 17 residues. Trimming removed 0 bases from V and 2 bases from J; junction bases left unmatched: 12. CDR3 DNA: TGTGCCTGGAGTGTGGGAGCAGGACTAGCTTTCGCCTACGAGCAGTACTTC. It codes for CAWSVGAGLAFAYEQYF.

As concerns this clonotype: A clone one base away is much larger, so this may be a read error. The V and J genes are TRBV27 and TRBJ1-3; D gene uncertain. The CDR3 has 15 residues. The V gene's germline CDR1 is MNHEY and CDR2 SMNVEV (reference sequence). V was clipped by 4 bases and J by 3 bases, with 13 bases between them. The DNA of the CDR3 is TGTGCCAGCAGTTCCTTACGGGGAAATGGAAACACCATATATTTT. It is translated as CASSSLRGNGNTIYF.

This clonotype came up a few times. The J gene is TRBJ1-5, the V gene TRBV12-3 or TRBV12-4; 8 positions agree with TRBD1. This CDR3 has 16 residues. Losses at the gene ends were 1 base for V and 1 base for J; bases not matched to a gene: 3. This CDR3 reads CASSLGGQGSNQPQHF. The CDR3 DNA is TGTGCCAGCAGTTTAGGCGGACAGGGAAGCAATCAGCCCCAGCATTTT.

The V call is TRBV28, the J call TRBJ2-1, with D unresolved. The CDR3 spans 15 residues. The germline V gene has CDR1 MDHEN and CDR2 SYDVKM. V lost 6 bases and J 6 bases, leaving 18 bases between the germline ends. The CDR3 DNA sequence: TGTGCCAGCAGCCTCGGGTTTAGTAGTCGCAATGAGCAGTTCTTC. Translation: CASSLGFSSRNEQFF.

This chain uses TRBV5-1 with TRBJ2-7, with a weak D call TRBD1 (6 bases). Germline-derived CDR1 and CDR2 are SGHRS and YFSETQ. The germline V and J ends were trimmed by 2 bases and 2 bases, with 14 bases remaining between them. The CDR3 has 15 residues. The CDR3 coding sequence is TGCGCCAGCAGCTTAGGGGGTCAAAGGACCTACGAGCAGTACTTC. This codes for CASSLGGQRTYEQYF.

This clonotype showed up many times. Relative to the germline gene, one junction end is altered; a read error may explain this. The chain has TRBV2 and TRBJ1-5, with D unresolved. This CDR3 has 14 residues. Germline lookup yields CDR1 SNHLY and CDR2 FYNNEI. CDR3: CASSEEDSNQPQHF. DNA of the CDR3: TGTGCCAGCAGCGAAGAGGATAGCAATCAGCCCCAGCATTTT.

The chain joins TRBV2 to TRBJ2-3, with 10 nucleotides matching TRBD1. The J call may be wrong; the DNA end is better matched by TRBJ2-7. The V gene's germline CDR1 is SNHLY and CDR2 FYNNEI. The CDR3 is 14 residues long. Here the CDR3 DNA reads TGTGCCAGCAGGGACAGGGGGAACTCCTACGAGCAGTACTTC. This sequence encodes CASRDRGNSYEQYF.

This clonotype was recorded at least ten times. The chain employs TRBV6-5 and TRBJ2-7; either TRBD1 or TRBD2 may supply D (6 bases each). This CDR3 comprises 16 residues. V was trimmed by 0 bases and J by 4 bases, leaving 16 bases between them. Germline lookup yields CDR1 MNHEY and CDR2 SVGAGI. In DNA form, the CDR3 reads TGTGCCAGCAGTTACTCGAGGGCAGGGGACTCTTACGAGCAGTACTTC. Protein: CASSYSRAGDSYEQYF.

This clonotype was detected ten times or more. J is TRBJ1-5 and V is TRBV24-1; D possibly corresponds to TRBD1 (5 bases). V was cut by 3 bases and J by 3 bases, with 11 bases left in between. This CDR3 has 15 residues. CDR1 and CDR2 (germline): KGHDR, SFDVKD. The CDR3 here is CATSDGRETNQPQHF. In DNA, the CDR3 is TGTGCCACCAGTGATGGCAGGGAGACCAATCAGCCCCAGCATTTT.